This T cell receptor beta chain was obtained from a study of T cell repertoires in cytomegalovirus infection (dated by TCRdb to the late 2010s). Notes on the research overall: Alongside well-studied HLA-B-restricted epitopes, the peptide stimulations were aimed at recently identified HLA-C-restricted CMV epitopes, whose presentation resists viral immunomodulation. Donor HLA type was relevant to the analysis, because carriage of CMV infection together with the matching HLA type was indicated by public TCR beta signatures. Study-wide findings and limitations: Cumulative frequency of public TCR beta family members discriminated carriers of CMV infection plus the relevant HLA type in this cohort and an independent approximately 350-donor cohort. In the ex vivo response, HLA-C-restricted CMV-specific TCR beta clonotypes were dominant, and in two of eight donors the single most frequent clonotype came from this HLA-C-restricted group.

Reading the label with the study, this specimen's treatment or condition is: in vitro stimulation with specific CMV peptide epitopes to enrich CMV-specific T cells. This clonotype was counted ten times or more. Its cognate antigen has yet to be identified. Per-base quality was not reported, and no clone a single base away is much larger than it. TCRdb names Illumina HiSeq 1500 as the instrument used. TCRdb reprocessed the public reads (quality trimming at Q25 with fastp, clone calling with MiXCR) and kept in-frame beta chains. Under each unique CDR3 protein, matching rows form one entry showing the most common genes and DNA. This sample gives hundreds of thousands of distinct CDR3 sequences in total; around a third of them show up just once. The ten largest clones take up approximately 18% of the sample. This receptor was identified in a human donor in good health (CMV status not recorded). Some clones in this sample may be carry-over from other donors' samples. The sample was cultured PBMCs, taken from culture after CMV antigen stimulation.

The CDR3 region: CASRLAGGPRETQYF. The DNA sequence is given as TGTGCCAGCAGACTAGCGGGAGGGCCGCGAGAGACCCAGTACTTC. Recombination linked TRBV7-2 to TRBJ2-5; 13 central bases correspond to TRBD2. CDR1 and CDR2 are read off the germline V gene as SGHTA and FQGNSA. The CDR3 contains 15 residues, cysteine and phenylalanine counted. Of the read, only the CDR3 DNA is kept; its 45 bases are in frame from base 1. Germline trimming: 6 bases from V, 4 bases from J; junction bases outside gene matches: 5.